A selection of T cell receptor beta chains follows, all from one sample in a study of Graves' ophthalmopathy and Graves' hyperthyroidism. TCRdb reanalysed the multiplex PCR reads using MiXCR and keeps one entry per CDR3 protein. The data hold 900,000 to 1,200,000 distinct CDR3 sequences, with roughly two fifths observed a single time. Input material: peripheral blood or thyroid tissue (not recorded which). These receptors were obtained from an adult man with Graves' hyperthyroidism. Each CDR3 is given with its conserved first and last residue. The D gene is left open where the match is weak. Clone size appears in some rows only: once, few, many, or a class for an expanded clone.

V: TRBV9
D: NA
size: NA
J: TRBJ1-3
CDR3: CASSPPGPGGNTIYF
DNA: TGTGCCAGCAGCCCCCCCGGGCCGGGCGGAAACACCATATATTTT

V: TRBV7-2
D: NA
size: NA
J: TRBJ1-5
CDR3: CASSSRPGAGNQPQHF
DNA: TGTGCCAGCAGCTCCAGGCCGGGGGCCGGCAATCAGCCCCAGCATTTT

V: TRBV7-2
D: NA
size: NA
J: TRBJ2-3
CDR3: CASSLERGTQYF
DNA: TGTGCCAGCAGCTTAGAAAGGGGTACGCAGTATTTT

V: TRBV29-1
D: TRBD1
size: many
J: TRBJ2-6
CDR3: CSVATGGSGANVLTF
DNA: TGCAGCGTTGCCACAGGGGGCTCTGGGGCCAACGTCCTGACTTTC

V: TRBV27
D: NA
size: NA
J: TRBJ1-6
CDR3: CASSLGQAGVSPLHF
DNA: TGTGCCAGCAGTTTGGGTCAGGCAGGGGTTTCACCCCTCCACTTT

V: TRBV12-3/TRBV12-4
D: NA
size: few
J: TRBJ1-1
CDR3: CASTLGVNTEAFF
DNA: TGTGCCAGCACCCTCGGAGTGAACACTGAAGCTTTCTTT

V: TRBV11-2
D: NA
size: many
J: TRBJ1-1
CDR3: CASSASRGNTEAFF
DNA: TGTGCCAGCAGCGCCTCTAGGGGGAACACTGAAGCTTTCTTT

V: TRBV19
D: TRBD1
size: NA
J: TRBJ1-6
CDR3: CASRQGSGSPLHF
DNA: TGTGCCAGTCGACAGGGTTCGGGTTCACCCCTCCACTTT

V: TRBV20-1
D: NA
size: few
J: TRBJ1-2
CDR3: CSANEQGNLAYGCTF
DNA: NA

V: TRBV9
D: TRBD1
size: many
J: TRBJ2-5
CDR3: CASSVEAQGDETQYF
DNA: TGTGCCAGCAGCGTAGAGGCACAGGGGGATGAGACCCAGTACTTC

V: TRBV7-6
D: TRBD1
size: many
J: TRBJ2-5
CDR3: CASSLETGEDETQYF
DNA: TGTGCCAGCAGCTTAGAGACAGGGGAGGATGAGACCCAGTACTTC

V: TRBV12-3/TRBV12-4
D: NA
size: few
J: TRBJ1-6
CDR3: CASSLSPGLQGTNNSPLHF
DNA: TGTGCCAGCAGTTTATCTCCCGGCCTTCAGGGGACTAATAATTCACCCCTCCACTTT

V: TRBV12-3/TRBV12-4
D: NA
size: many
J: TRBJ1-1
CDR3: CASRLDGPNTEAFF
DNA: TGTGCCAGCAGATTGGACGGACCGAACACTGAAGCTTTCTTT

V: TRBV6-2/TRBV6-3
D: NA
size: few
J: TRBJ1-2
CDR3: CASSSAGADRYGYTF
DNA: TGTGCCAGCAGTTCGGCAGGGGCCGATCGCTATGGCTACACCTTC

V: TRBV29-1
D: TRBD1
size: NA
J: TRBJ2-1
CDR3: CSGRPGGAYNEQFF
DNA: TGCAGCGGCAGACCAGGGGGCGCCTACAATGAGCAGTTCTTC

V: TRBV19
D: TRBD1
size: few
J: TRBJ2-7
CDR3: CASSGSTGVYEQYF
DNA: TGTGCCAGTAGTGGCTCCACAGGGGTCTACGAGCAGTACTTC

V: TRBV24-1
D: NA
size: many
J: TRBJ1-2
CDR3: CATRTGASGGYTF
DNA: TGTGCCACACGAACCGGGGCCTCCGGGGGCTACACCTTC

V: TRBV7-6
D: NA
size: NA
J: TRBJ2-7
CDR3: CAGSSVRTSYEQYF
DNA: TGTGCCGGCAGTTCAGTGAGGACATCCTACGAGCAGTACTTC

V: TRBV20-1
D: NA
size: NA
J: TRBJ2-7
CDR3: CSARPPQRIGYEQYF
DNA: TGCAGTGCTAGACCCCCACAGCGTATAGGGTACGAGCAGTACTTC

V: TRBV25-1
D: NA
size: NA
J: TRBJ2-7
CDR3: CASRKGDSYEQYF
DNA: TGTGCCAGCAGAAAAGGGGACTCCTACGAGCAGTACTTC

V: TRBV20-1
D: TRBD1
size: many
J: TRBJ1-3
CDR3: CSADRASSGNTIYF
DNA: TGCAGTGCCGACAGGGCCAGCTCTGGAAACACCATATATTTT

V: TRBV7-2
D: NA
size: NA
J: TRBJ1-5
CDR3: CASSLGTSSNQPQHF
DNA: TGTGCCAGCAGCTTAGGTACCAGTAGCAATCAGCCCCAGCATTTT

V: TRBV15
D: NA
size: many
J: TRBJ1-1
CDR3: CATSKGPTEAFF
DNA: TGTGCCACCAGCAAAGGACCGACTGAAGCTTTCTTT

V: TRBV20-1
D: NA
size: many
J: TRBJ1-6
CDR3: CSLSKGYNSPLHF
DNA: TGCAGTCTGAGTAAGGGCTATAATTCACCCCTCCACTTT

V: TRBV7-6
D: TRBD2
size: many
J: TRBJ2-5
CDR3: CASSFSGTSGTETQYF
DNA: TGTGCCAGCAGCTTCTCCGGGACTAGCGGGACAGAGACCCAGTACTTC

V: TRBV27
D: TRBD2
size: NA
J: TRBJ2-7
CDR3: CASSSSGGVYEQYF
DNA: TGTGCCAGCAGTTCTAGCGGGGGGGTCTACGAGCAGTACTTC

V: TRBV7-9
D: NA
size: NA
J: TRBJ1-2
CDR3: CASSILTNYGYTF
DNA: TGTGCCAGCAGCATCCTCACAAACTATGGCTACACCTTC

V: TRBV11-1
D: NA
size: once
J: TRBJ2-7
CDR3: CASSSYTSFEQYF
DNA: TGTGCCAGCAGCTCCTACACGTCTTTCGAGCAGTACTTC

V: TRBV19
D: NA
size: many
J: TRBJ1-1
CDR3: CASSIPPPTVKNTEAFF
DNA: TGTGCCAGTAGTATTCCTCCCCCGACAGTCAAGAACACTGAAGCTTTCTTT

V: TRBV6-2/TRBV6-3
D: NA
size: NA
J: TRBJ1-5
CDR3: CASSYLRNLMVQPQHF
DNA: TGTGCCAGCAGTTACCTGAGGAATTTGATGGTGCAGCCCCAGCATTTT

V: TRBV7-2
D: NA
size: few
J: TRBJ2-5
CDR3: CASSFATEETQYF
DNA: TGTGCCAGCAGCTTTGCGACTGAGGAGACCCAGTACTTC

V: TRBV19
D: NA
size: many
J: TRBJ1-3
CDR3: CASSLRIYSGNTIYF
DNA: TGTGCCAGTAGTCTCAGAATCTACTCTGGAAACACCATATATTTT

V: TRBV4-3
D: NA
size: NA
J: TRBJ1-1
CDR3: CANSQDQHMNTEAFF
DNA: TGCGCCAACAGCCAAGACCAGCACATGAACACTGAAGCTTTCTTT

V: TRBV6-5
D: NA
size: many
J: TRBJ1-1
CDR3: CASSYANRETEAFF
DNA: TGTGCCAGCAGTTACGCGAACAGGGAAACTGAAGCTTTCTTT

V: TRBV10-3
D: TRBD1
size: few
J: TRBJ1-5
CDR3: CAISQGTDQYQPQHF
DNA: TGTGCCATCAGCCAAGGGACAGACCAATATCAGCCCCAGCATTTT

V: TRBV14
D: TRBD1
size: many
J: TRBJ2-7
CDR3: CASSQRTGFNEQYF
DNA: TGTGCCAGCAGCCAGAGGACAGGGTTCAACGAGCAGTACTTC

V: TRBV2
D: NA
size: NA
J: TRBJ1-6
CDR3: CASGDPGSSYNSPLHF
DNA: TGTGCCAGCGGCGACCCGGGAAGCTCCTATAATTCACCCCTCCACTTT

V: TRBV29-1
D: NA
size: NA
J: TRBJ2-3
CDR3: CSVGLADTQYF
DNA: TGCAGCGTTGGACTAGCAGATACGCAGTATTTT

V: TRBV13
D: NA
size: NA
J: TRBJ2-6
CDR3: CASSEGGANVLTF
DNA: TGTGCCAGCAGCGAGGGTGGGGCCAACGTCCTGACTTTC

V: TRBV12-3/TRBV12-4
D: NA
size: many
J: TRBJ1-5
CDR3: CASSLQNSNQPQHF
DNA: TGTGCCAGCAGTTTACAGAATAGCAATCAGCCCCAGCATTTT

V: TRBV11-2
D: NA
size: NA
J: TRBJ1-6
CDR3: CASSQVRSSYNSPLHF
DNA: TGCGCCAGCAGCCAAGTGCGGAGCTCCTATAATTCACCCCTCCACTTT

V: TRBV2
D: NA
size: NA
J: TRBJ1-6
CDR3: CASSFWARDSPLHF
DNA: TGTGCCAGCAGTTTTTGGGCCAGGGACTCACCCCTCCACTTT

V: TRBV2
D: NA
size: NA
J: TRBJ2-7
CDR3: CASQSDIYEQYF
DNA: TGTGCCAGCCAATCAGACATCTACGAGCAGTACTTC

V: TRBV7-8
D: NA
size: many
J: TRBJ1-3
CDR3: CASSLRAIPNTIYF
DNA: TGTGCCAGCAGCCTTCGTGCCATTCCGAACACCATATATTTT

V: TRBV5-1
D: NA
size: many
J: TRBJ1-1
CDR3: CASSLARQLLNTEAFF
DNA: TGCGCCAGCAGCTTGGCCCGACAGTTGCTGAACACTGAAGCTTTCTTT

V: TRBV7-9
D: NA
size: NA
J: TRBJ2-5
CDR3: CASSETRETQYF
DNA: TGTGCCAGCTCTGAAACTCGGGAGACCCAGTACTTC

V: TRBV19
D: TRBD1
size: NA
J: TRBJ1-1
CDR3: CASSGTADTEAFF
DNA: TGTGCCAGTAGCGGGACAGCTGACACTGAAGCTTTCTTT

V: TRBV2
D: TRBD2
size: few
J: TRBJ2-6
CDR3: CANGLAAGANVLTF
DNA: TGTGCCAACGGACTAGCGGCTGGGGCCAACGTCCTGACTTTC